This T cell receptor (beta chain) was profiled in a study of vaccination and CD4 T cells after COVID-19 (dated 2022 in TCRdb). A note on the overall study: Convalescent patients had a positive SARS-CoV-2 result on nasal swab PCR, and of these patients, several had mild disease and one had severe disease. Six males and four females were included in the convalescent cohort, with two Hispanic individuals, seven Caucasians, two Asians and one multiracial person represented. Participants got two doses of the Pfizer-BioNTech BNT162b2 vaccine (n=8) or two doses of the Moderna mRNA-1273 vaccine (n=2). Post-COVID blood samples from convalescent patients were collected a median of roughly 100 days after diagnosis, with a range of roughly 35 to 180 days. Post-vaccine blood samples were obtained a median of approximately 74 days after the second vaccine dose, with a range of about 12 to 241 days. In ten to eleven COVID-19 convalescent patients and a few infection-naive healthy vaccine recipients, the spike-specific CD4+ TCR repertoire before mRNA vaccination was compared with the repertoire after mRNA vaccination.

What the research found in general, with its limitations: In convalescent patients, a median roughly 86% of post-vaccine SARS-CoV-2-reactive clones were detected only after vaccination, suggesting vaccine-specific priming. The number of convalescent patients in the study was relatively small, and the study did not examine early timepoints following natural infection. Nearly all vaccine-specific clones in convalescent patients (304 of 307) were mono-reactive for SARS-CoV-2 spike rather than cross-reactive with common cold coronaviruses. An increase in the median number of SARS-CoV-2-reactive clonotypes from approximately 23 after infection to some 40 after vaccination was observed, but the change was not found to be significant.

Compared with germline, V lacks 2 bases and J lacks 1 base; bases without a gene match: 7. From its cysteine to its phenylalanine, the CDR3 spans 18 amino acids. The only DNA kept is the CDR3, 54 bases in frame from the first base. Reading the germline V gene (reference sequence) gives CDR1 LNHNV and CDR2 YYDKDF. The library was obtained by PCR. Instrument used: Illumina iSeq 100. The authors processed their data as follows. Non-productive sequences were removed, and CDR3s not starting with C, not ending with F or W, or shorter than 7 amino acids were discarded. Using R version 3.6.1, CDR3 homology was evaluated through Levenshtein distances (stringdist) along with unrooted phylogenetic trees (ape). Through fastp at Q25 and MiXCR, TCRdb rebuilt clones from the public reads, retaining in-frame beta chains. All rows with the same CDR3 protein become a single entry with the most common DNA and genes. TCRdb, not the authors, supplied the V and J calls. In all, the sample holds about 21,000 distinct CDR3 sequences, and 50% to 60% of those were seen once. Clones ranked in the top ten supply about 0.89% of the sample.

This clonotype was counted only a few times. The antigen it recognizes is unknown. Base qualities are not provided; no much larger clone lies one nucleotide away. The convalescent patients' positive SARS-CoV-2 PCR tests fell between March and December 2020, which was before the Alpha, Beta and Delta variants emerged in the United States. PBMCs were separated from whole blood using Ficoll-Paque Plus gradient centrifugation and then either used fresh or cryopreserved at -140C. This specimen consisted of CD4+ T cells from blood, obtained before SARS-CoV-2 vaccination. The chain links TRBV15 with TRBJ2-7, with 14 middle bases fitting TRBD2. The receptor comes from a human donor who had recovered from COVID-19. The encoded CDR3 is CATSRHGTSGSRSYEQYF. The sequenced DNA: TGTGCCACCAGCAGACATGGGACTAGCGGGAGTAGGTCCTACGAGCAGTACTTC. With all but the CDR3 taken from the reference TRBV15 and TRBJ2-7 genes, the full variable domain is: DAMVIQNPRYQVTQFGKPVTLSCSQTLNHNVMYWYQQKSSQAPKLLFHYYDKDFNNEADTPDNFQSRRPNTSFCFLDIRSPGLGDTAMYLCATSRHGTSGSRSYEQYFGPGTRLTVT.